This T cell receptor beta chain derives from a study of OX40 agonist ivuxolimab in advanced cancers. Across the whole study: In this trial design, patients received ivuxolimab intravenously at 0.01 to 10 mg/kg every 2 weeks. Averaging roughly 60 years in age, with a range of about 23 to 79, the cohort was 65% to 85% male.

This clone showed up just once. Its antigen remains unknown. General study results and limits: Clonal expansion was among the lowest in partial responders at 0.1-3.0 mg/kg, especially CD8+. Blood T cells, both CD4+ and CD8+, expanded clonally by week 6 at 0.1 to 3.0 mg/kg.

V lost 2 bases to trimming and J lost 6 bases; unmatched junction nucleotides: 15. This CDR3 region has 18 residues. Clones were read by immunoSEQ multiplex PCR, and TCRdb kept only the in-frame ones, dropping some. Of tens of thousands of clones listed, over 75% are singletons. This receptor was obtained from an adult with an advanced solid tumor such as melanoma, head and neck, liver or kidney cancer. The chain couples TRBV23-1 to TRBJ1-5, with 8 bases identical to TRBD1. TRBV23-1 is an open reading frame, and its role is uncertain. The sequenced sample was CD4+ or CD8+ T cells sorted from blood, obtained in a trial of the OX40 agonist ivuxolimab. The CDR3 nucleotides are TGCGCCAGCAGTCAAACAACCGCCGGGACAGGTTATTGTCAGCCCCAGCATTTT. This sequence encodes CASSQTTAGTGYCQPQHF.